The clone carrying this TCR beta chain was counted ten times or more. Its antigen is not known. These data are taken from a study of read filtering for tumor transcriptome and immune sequencing. Study-level background: Patients were approximately 18 male and some 13 female, mean age 65.9 years, range roughly 47 to 80.

Bone marrow was sampled from every patient at the time of active disease. This library used about 400 ng RNA and molecular barcoded adaptors spanning alpha/delta and beta/gamma chains. TCRdb passed the reads through MiXCR, listing each CDR3 protein once. The data contain under 50,000 distinct CDR3 sequences, roughly an eighth of them singletons. The CDR3 length is 12 residues. Germline values: CDR1 DFQATT, CDR2 SNEGSKA (reference sequence). V trimming: 6 bases; J trimming: 5 bases; junction bases outside the gene matches: 4. Study findings and constraints: IR-seq and RNA-seq agreed better without single-read clonotypes. Around 85% of IR-seq clonotypes had one read, totaling 3% to 4.5% of reads; RNA-seq: around 70% and 40%.

Sequenced sample: a population of CD138-negative cells sorted from bone marrow. This clonotype originated in a donor older than 35 with multiple myeloma. This chain connects TRBV20-1 to TRBJ2-3, with TRBD2 matching over 8 bases. In DNA, the CDR3 is TGCAGTGCCCTTCTAGCGGGAGATACGCAGTATTTT. It codes for CSALLAGDTQYF.